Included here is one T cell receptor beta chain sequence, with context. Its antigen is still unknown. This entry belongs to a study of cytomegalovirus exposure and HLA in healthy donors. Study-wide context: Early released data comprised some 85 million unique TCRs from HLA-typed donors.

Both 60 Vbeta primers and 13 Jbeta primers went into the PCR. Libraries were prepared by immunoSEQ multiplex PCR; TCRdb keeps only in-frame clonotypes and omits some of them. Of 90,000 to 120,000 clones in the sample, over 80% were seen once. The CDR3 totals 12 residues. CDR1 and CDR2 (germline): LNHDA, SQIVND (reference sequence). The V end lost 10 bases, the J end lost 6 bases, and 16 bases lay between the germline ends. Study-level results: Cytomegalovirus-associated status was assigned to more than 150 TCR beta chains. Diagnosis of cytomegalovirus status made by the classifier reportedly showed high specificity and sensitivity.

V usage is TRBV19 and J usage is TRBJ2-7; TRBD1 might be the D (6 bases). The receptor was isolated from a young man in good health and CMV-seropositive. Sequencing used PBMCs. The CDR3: CATETGLREQYF. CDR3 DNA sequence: TGTGCCACCGAGACAGGTCTCCGCGAGCAGTACTTC.